What follows are 18 T cell receptor beta chains derived from one specimen sequenced in a study of identical twins. MiXCR, applied by TCRdb to the 5' RACE reads, yields one record per CDR3 protein. In the table there are 280,000 or so distinct CDR3 sequences, under 9.5% of which are singletons. These same records also appear under a second study, on yellow fever vaccine responses in identical twins.

The specimen sequenced was memory (CD45RO+) T cells sorted from blood. The receptors here all came from a woman aged 18-29 years in good health.

V usage is TRBV15 and J usage is TRBJ1-1; TRBD1 might be the D (6 bases). The CDR3 is 16 residues long. Germline V gene data show CDR1 as LNHNV and CDR2 as YYDKDF (reference sequence). Trimming removed 4 bases at V and 4 bases at J, with 19 bases between. The CDR3 is CATSNLWGHRITEAFF. CDR3 nucleotide sequence: TGTGCCACCAGCAATCTTTGGGGACATCGAATCACTGAAGCTTTCTTT.

This clonotype was counted many times. The V gene is TRBV5-6, the J gene TRBJ2-5; D is undetermined. V was clipped by 1 base and J by 2 bases, with 6 bases between them. The CDR3 covers 13 residues. The V gene's germline CDR1 is SGHDT and CDR2 YYEEEE. The CDR3 sequence is CASSLLEQETQYF. CDR3 in DNA: TGTGCCAGCAGCTTGTTGGAGCAAGAGACCCAGTACTTC.

The J gene is TRBJ2-5, the V gene TRBV11-2, with 8 bases lining up with TRBD2. Germline lookup yields CDR1 SGHAT and CDR2 FQNNGV. Germline trimming cut 5 bases from V and 4 bases from J; bases unmatched to any gene: 9. The CDR3 loop spans 15 amino acids. CDR3 loop: CASSLGAGVRETQYF. As DNA, the CDR3 is TGTGCCAGCAGCCTAGGAGCGGGAGTAAGAGAGACCCAGTACTTC.

V is TRBV9 and J is TRBJ2-7; no firm D call. The V end lost 0 bases, the J end lost 3 bases, and 13 bases lay between the germline ends. The V gene's germline CDR1 is SGDLS and CDR2 YYNGEE. This CDR3 contains 15 residues. This chain's CDR3 is CASSVGAAVSYEQYF. The CDR3 DNA reads as TGTGCCAGCAGCGTAGGGGCTGCGGTTAGCTACGAGCAGTACTTC.

The genes are TRBV9 and TRBJ2-5, with 10 bases that match TRBD1. Germline trimming cut 3 bases from V and 9 bases from J; bases unmatched to any gene: 5. CDR3 size: 13 residues. CDR1 is SGDLS, CDR2 YYNGEE, per germline. DNA for the CDR3: TGTGCCAGCAGCGCACAAGGGACAGGGGCCCAGTACTTC. Translating gives CASSAQGTGAQYF.

This clonotype was seen at least ten times. This chain connects TRBV12-3 or TRBV12-4 to TRBJ2-1, with TRBD2 matching 12 bases. The CDR3 loop spans 15 amino acids. The V gene end was trimmed by 7 bases and the J gene end by 2 bases; junction bases not matched to a gene: 3. This chain's CDR3 is CASNGLAGTYNEQFF. CDR3 bases: TGTGCCAGCAATGGACTAGCGGGGACCTACAATGAGCAGTTCTTC.

This clonotype was recorded many times. The chain joins TRBV5-6 to TRBJ2-3; TRBD2 matches at 7 bases. The CDR3 runs to 14 residues. Trimming took 2 bases from V and 4 from J; bases not matched to a gene: 4. Per germline, CDR1 SGHDT and CDR2 YYEEEE. CDR3 nucleotide sequence: TGTGCCAGCAGCTTACTAGCGACGGCAGATACGCAGTATTTT. It encodes CASSLLATADTQYF.

In this sample, this clonotype turned up a few times. The genes are TRBV3-1 and TRBJ2-1, with TRBD2 matching over 7 bases. There are 13 residues in the CDR3. CDR1 and CDR2 from the germline V gene are LGHDT and YNNKEL (reference sequence). V trimming: 4 bases; J trimming: 6 bases; junction bases outside the gene matches: 3. CDR3 nucleotide sequence: TGTGCCAGCAGCCGGGTAGCGGGCAATGAGCAGTTCTTC. As protein: CASSRVAGNEQFF.

This clonotype occurred a few times. The rearrangement links TRBV11-1 to TRBJ2-2; 9 bases agree with TRBD1. The length of the CDR3 is 18 residues. Trimming removed 6 bases from V and 6 bases from J; junction bases left unmatched: 17. The germline CDR1 and CDR2 sequences are SGHAT and FQDESV (reference sequence). CDR3 bases: TGTGCCAGCAGGCTAGGGGGATTCACGGACAGGGGATCCGGGGAGCTGTTTTTT. Translating it yields CASRLGGFTDRGSGELFF.

This clonotype appeared many times. The chain uses TRBV11-2 and TRBJ2-5, with 10 bases fitting TRBD2. Germline assignment: CDR1 SGHAT and CDR2 FQNNGV. Trimming removed 5 bases from V and 2 bases from J; junction bases left unmatched: 11. The CDR3 runs 17 residues. For the CDR3, the DNA is TGTGCCAGCAGCCCCAAATACGGGACTAGCGCTCAAGAGACCCAGTACTTC. The encoded protein is CASSPKYGTSAQETQYF.

This sequence joins TRBV20-1 and TRBJ2-7; TRBD2 aligns across 11 bases. The CDR3 covers 13 residues. Germline V CDR1 and CDR2: DFQATT, SNEGSKA (reference sequence). V lost 6 bases, J lost 5 bases, and 6 bases stayed unmatched. The CDR3 DNA is TGCAGTGCGATGGGACTAGCGGAACACGAGCAGTACTTC. Protein: CSAMGLAEHEQYF.

V gene TRBV20-1 combines with J gene TRBJ2-1; TRBD2 matches at 11 bases. The germline gives CDR1 DFQATT, CDR2 SNEGSKA (reference sequence). The CDR3 contains 17 residues. V was pared by 0 bases and J by 10 bases, with 14 bases of the junction left unmatched. Written as DNA, the CDR3 is TGCAGTGCTAGAGACCCTCGACTAGCGGGGTCAAATGGGGAGCAGTTCTTC. Its protein is CSARDPRLAGSNGEQFF.

This chain uses TRBV6-4 with TRBJ2-3; D remains unclear. Trimming took 10 bases from V and 2 from J, leaving 13 bases between them. The germline gives CDR1 MRHNA, CDR2 SNTAGT. The CDR3 totals 13 residues. CDR3 loop: CAIPEGNTDTQYF. In nucleotides, the CDR3 is TGTGCCATTCCGGAAGGGAACACAGATACGCAGTATTTT.

This clonotype was recorded a few times. The chain employs TRBV9 and TRBJ1-6; 8 bases agree with TRBD1. V lost 4 bases, J lost 7 bases, and 7 bases stayed unmatched. The CDR3 covers 15 residues. Germline CDR1 and CDR2: SGDLS and YYNGEE. The CDR3 DNA reads as TGTGCCAGCAGCCCAGGACAGGGACTCAATTCACCCCTCCACTTT. Its protein product is CASSPGQGLNSPLHF.

This clonotype was observed many times. The chain recombines TRBV5-1 with TRBJ1-4; the D is unclear. There are 13 residues in the CDR3. V was pared by 4 bases and J by 3 bases, with 7 bases between. Germline-derived CDR1 and CDR2 are SGHRS and YFSETQ. CDR3 bases: TGCGCCAGCAGCCGCGCAGCTAATGAAAAACTGTTTTTT. As protein: CASSRAANEKLFF.

With regard to this clonotype: The junction does not match germline at one end; this may be a read error. The chain carries TRBV6-1 and TRBJ2-1; TRBD1 agrees at 9 bases. There are 18 residues in the CDR3. The germline CDR1 and CDR2 sequences are MNHNS and SASEGT. The CDR3 DNA reads TGTGCCAGCAAACGACAGGGGGGCATCAGGGGCTCCAACAATGAGCAGTTCTTC. Protein: CASKRQGGIRGSNNEQFF.

V gene TRBV5-1 combines with J gene TRBJ2-7; D possibly matches TRBD1 or TRBD2 (5 bases each). This CDR3 comprises 15 residues. With 0 bases removed from V and 2 bases from J, the gap between germline ends came to 12 bases. The germline V gene encodes CDR1 SGHRS and CDR2 YFSETQ. The CDR3: CASSLVGGVAYEQYF. The CDR3 coding sequence is TGCGCCAGCAGCTTGGTTGGGGGAGTCGCCTACGAGCAGTACTTC.

The rearrangement links TRBV6-1 to TRBJ2-7, with TRBD2 matching over 9 bases. The CDR3 loop spans 14 amino acids. The trim removed 6 bases at V and 2 bases at J, leaving 5 bases unmatched. Germline CDR1 reads MNHNS; CDR2 reads SASEGT. This CDR3 reads CASRGTSPTYEQYF. CDR3 nucleotide sequence: TGTGCCAGCAGGGGGACTAGCCCTACCTACGAGCAGTACTTC.